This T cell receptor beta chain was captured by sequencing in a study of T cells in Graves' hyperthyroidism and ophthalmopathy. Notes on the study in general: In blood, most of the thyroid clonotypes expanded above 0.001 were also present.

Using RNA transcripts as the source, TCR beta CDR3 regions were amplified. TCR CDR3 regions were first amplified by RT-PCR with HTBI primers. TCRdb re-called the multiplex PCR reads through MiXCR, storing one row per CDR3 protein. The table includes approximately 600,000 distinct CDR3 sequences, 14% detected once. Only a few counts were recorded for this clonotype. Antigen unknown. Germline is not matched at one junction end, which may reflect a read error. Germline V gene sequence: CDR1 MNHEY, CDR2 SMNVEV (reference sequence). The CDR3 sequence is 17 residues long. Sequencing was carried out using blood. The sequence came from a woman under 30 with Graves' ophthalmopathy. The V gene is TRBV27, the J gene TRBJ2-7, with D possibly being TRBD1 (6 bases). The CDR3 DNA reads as TGTGTCAGCAGCGCCCCCCCTCGGTCAGGGGTTTTCTACGAGCAGTACTTC. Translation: CVSSAPPRSGVFYEQYF.